The clone carrying this T cell receptor beta chain occurred once. The target antigen is unknown. Isolation per sample recovered at least 7 million PBMCs. Germline V lookup: CDR1 SGHTA, CDR2 FQGNSA. The CDR3 extends over 18 amino acids. Trimming removed 1 base from V and 3 bases from J, with 22 bases in between. This record comes from a study of blood T cells in healthy people across ages. Then a second PCR, running about 7 to 11 cycles, was carried out with a sample-barcoded 5' primer and a J-beta primer mix. TCRdb used MiXCR to reprocess the 5' RACE reads, holding one entry per CDR3 protein. This table holds roughly 680,000 distinct CDR3 sequences, 20% to 25% found once. Findings of the study overall: Bulk PBMC profiling left naive and antigen-experienced comparisons inconclusive. While age rose, TCR beta diversity per million T cells dropped in a roughly linear way. Compared with aged donors, long-lived donors showed fewer expanded clones, suggesting selection.

The source is a man aged 65 to 79 in good health. The chain recombines TRBV7-2 with TRBJ2-7, with D hard to call. What was sequenced was blood. The CDR3 is CASSLGAPSTHAFYEQYF. CDR3 bases: TGTGCCAGCAGCTTAGGGGCCCCTAGTACCCACGCCTTCTACGAGCAGTACTTC.